Included here is one TCR beta chain sequence, with context. Its antigen is not identified. CDR3 length equals 13 residues. V was clipped by 7 bases and J by 2 bases, with 9 bases between them. Germline assignment: CDR1 MNHNS and CDR2 SASEGT. This sample is part of a study of siplizumab effects on memory and regulatory T cells. Notes on the study in general: Apparently key alloresponse contributors, naive T cells also seemed more diverse than memory cells.

TCRdb's copy holds only in-frame clones and misses some; the assay was immunoSEQ multiplex PCR. The sample contains about 120,000 clones, 90% to 95% of which appear only once. The rearrangement joins TRBV6-1 to TRBJ1-5; perhaps TRBD1 as D (6 bases). The source of this sequence is a human donor in good health. The material sequenced was non-Treg CD4+ T cells sorted from blood. The CDR3 DNA is TGTGCCAGCACCAGGGGTGGCAATCAGCCCCAGCATTTT. Translating gives CASTRGGNQPQHF.